These 20 T cell receptor beta chains came from one sample sequenced in a study of Graves' ophthalmopathy and Graves' hyperthyroidism. Amplification targeted the TCR beta CDR3 regions, with RNA transcripts as the source material. A first-round RT-PCR used HTBI primers, followed by a second-round multiplex PCR. TCRdb passed the multiplex PCR reads through MiXCR, listing each CDR3 protein once. Of 400,000 to 500,000 distinct CDR3 sequences in the sample, around 20% were seen once. Input material: peripheral blood. The source is a woman in her late teens or twenties with stable Graves' hyperthyroidism.

Ten or more counts support this clonotype. V is TRBV18 and J is TRBJ2-7, with D uncertain. There are 14 residues in the CDR3. V lost 0 bases and J lost 2, with 8 bases in between. Per germline, CDR1 KGHSH and CDR2 LQKENI. The CDR3 coding sequence is TGTGCCAGCTCACCACCGTCTCTCCCCTACGAGCAGTACTTC. Residues: CASSPPSLPYEQYF. The full variable domain, rest sourced from reference TRBV18 and TRBJ2-7, is NAGVMQNPRHLVRRRGQEARLRCSPMKGHSHVYWYRQLPEEGLKFMVYLQKENIIDESGMPKERFSAEFPKEGPSILRIQQVVRGDSAAYFCASSPPSLPYEQYFGPGTRLTVT.

This clonotype occurred many times. The chain joins TRBV27 to TRBJ2-7, with 13 nucleotides matching TRBD2. Per germline, CDR1 MNHEY and CDR2 SMNVEV (reference sequence). V lost 6 bases, J lost 3 bases, and 8 bases stayed unmatched. There are 16 residues in the CDR3. Here the CDR3 reads CASRRLAGGGVYEQYF. As DNA, the CDR3 is TGTGCCAGCAGGCGACTAGCGGGAGGAGGGGTCTACGAGCAGTACTTC.

This clonotype occurred many times. This chain joins TRBV20-1 and TRBJ2-2; possible D gene TRBD2, 6 bases. This CDR3 has 14 residues. Looked up from germline, CDR1 is DFQATT and CDR2 is SNEGSKA (reference sequence). Trimming took 2 bases from V and 4 from J, leaving 11 bases between them. For the CDR3, the DNA is TGCAGTGCTAGATGGGCGGGACGCACCGGGGAGCTGTTTTTT. Its protein is CSARWAGRTGELFF.

A remark on this clonotype: A much larger clonotype is one base distant, so this may be a read error. The chain couples TRBV19 to TRBJ2-2; D possibly corresponds to TRBD2 (5 bases). Germline V gene lookup returns CDR1 LNHDA and CDR2 SQIVND (reference sequence). The CDR3 extends over 13 amino acids. The CDR3 bases are TGTGCCACACGACCCGCCACCACCGGGGAGCTGTTGTTT. Protein product: CATRPATTGELLF.

Many counts were recorded for this clonotype. The rearrangement uses TRBV12-3 or TRBV12-4 and TRBJ1-1; D unresolved. This CDR3 comprises 14 residues. Trimming left V 5 bases short and J 4 bases short, with 14 bases between. CDR3 coding DNA: TGTGCCAGCAGTGAGACAAGATTCGGCACTGAAGCTTTCTTT. Protein sequence: CASSETRFGTEAFF.

Ten or more counts support this clonotype. The chain has TRBV9 and TRBJ2-2; D gene uncertain. Germline CDR1 and CDR2: SGDLS and YYNGEE. This CDR3 is built from 14 residues. The V end lost 0 bases, the J end lost 5 bases, and 8 bases lay between the germline ends. The CDR3 spells CASSVAVGTGELFF. The CDR3, as DNA: TGTGCCAGCAGCGTAGCTGTGGGGACCGGGGAGCTGTTTTTT.

This clonotype was seen repeatedly, ten times or more. The J gene is TRBJ1-1, the V gene TRBV19; no reliable D call. The CDR3 totals 11 residues. CDR1 LNHDA and CDR2 SQIVND come from the germline V gene (reference sequence). Between the trimmed V and J ends, which lost 3 bases and 11 bases, there was a span of 10 bases. The CDR3 DNA is TGTGCCAGTAGTATTGGGCTTGTGGCTTTCTTT. Translating it yields CASSIGLVAFF.

Comments on this clonotype: At one end, the junction sequence differs from germline, possibly due to a read error. J is TRBJ1-2 and V is TRBV7-8; 8 bases line up with TRBD1. The CDR3 totals 15 residues. Germline loops: CDR1 SGHVS, CDR2 FQNEAQ. CDR3 loop: CASSLALVRGHGYTF. The CDR3, as DNA: TGTGCCAGCAGCTTAGCTCTGGTCAGGGGGCATGGTTACACCTTC.

In this sample, this clonotype turned up many times. The V call is TRBV20-1, the J call TRBJ1-3, with 9 bases matching TRBD1. The CDR3 runs to 16 residues. Germline values: CDR1 DFQATT, CDR2 SNEGSKA (reference sequence). The V segment lost 1 base and the J segment 4 bases; nucleotides outside the gene matches: 8. Here the CDR3 reads CSARVEWTGEGNTIYF. The CDR3 DNA reads TGCAGTGCTAGAGTGGAGTGGACAGGGGAGGGAAACACCATATATTTT.

The table lists this clonotype with many counts. This sequence joins TRBV5-6 and TRBJ2-7, with 7 bases identical to TRBD1. Germline CDR1 is SGHDT and CDR2 is YYEEEE. The CDR3 spans 13 residues. V shed 0 bases, J shed 5 bases, and the junction held 2 bases outside the gene matches. The CDR3 loop reads CASSLVTGDEQYF. CDR3 DNA: TGTGCCAGCAGCTTGGTAACAGGGGACGAGCAGTACTTC.

The table lists this clonotype with many counts. The chain combines TRBV7-8 with TRBJ2-7, with a weak D call TRBD1 (5 bases). The CDR3 consists of 13 residues. V lost 7 bases and J 5 bases, leaving 15 bases between the germline ends. Germline V gives CDR1 SGHVS, CDR2 FQNEAQ. The CDR3 protein is CASIPPQAHEQYF. The CDR3 DNA reads as TGTGCCAGCATCCCCCCACAGGCCCACGAGCAGTACTTC.

There are many counts of this clonotype. A read error may explain this, as a much larger clone is one base away. No conserved phenylalanine or tryptophan is present at the end of the CDR3, so a read error is the likely explanation. The rearrangement joins TRBV15 to TRBJ2-7, with D hard to call. Trimming left V 11 bases short and J 4 bases short, with 9 bases between. The CDR3 contains 10 residues. CDR1 is LNHNV, CDR2 YYDKDF, per germline (reference sequence). Written as DNA, the CDR3 is TGTGCCGGGTGGGCTTACGAGCAGTACCTC. Translating gives CAGWAYEQYL.

This clonotype was detected many times. This chain connects TRBV20-1 to TRBJ2-5; no clear D. Trimming shortened V by 8 bases and J by 2 bases, and 18 bases separated the two germline ends. Germline V gene sequence: CDR1 DFQATT, CDR2 SNEGSKA (reference sequence). This CDR3 has 14 residues. In DNA, the CDR3 is TGCAGTCCAAAGAGTCGCAACCGTCAAGAGACCCAGTACTTC. This codes for CSPKSRNRQETQYF.

The table lists this clonotype with many counts. The V call is TRBV20-1, the J call TRBJ1-2, with 12 bases identical to TRBD1. The CDR3 sequence is 14 residues long. V was pared by 4 bases and J by 8 bases, with 8 bases of the junction left unmatched. The germline V gene has CDR1 DFQATT and CDR2 SNEGSKA (reference sequence). CDR3 region: CSATRDRGQKGYTF. The CDR3 nucleotides are TGCAGTGCTACCCGGGACAGGGGGCAGAAAGGCTACACCTTC.

This chain uses TRBV12-3 or TRBV12-4 with TRBJ1-2; TRBD1 matches 9 bases. V lost 4 bases, J lost 13 bases, and 7 bases stayed unmatched. CDR3 size: 12 residues. The CDR3 bases are TGTGCCAGCAGTTCCGGGACAGGGAACTGCACCTTC. Translated: CASSSGTGNCTF.

As concerns this clonotype: A much larger clone lies one base from this, so it may be a read error. The chain has TRBV30 and TRBJ2-2; TRBD2 agrees at 7 bases. Germline V gene sequence: CDR1 GTSNPN, CDR2 SVGIG (reference sequence). The CDR3 spans 13 residues. The CDR3 coding sequence is TGTGCACCTAGCGGCCCATGGACCGGGGAGCTGTTTTTT. Translation: CAPSGPWTGELFF.

The V gene is TRBV20-1, the J gene TRBJ2-5; unclear D gene. In germline, CDR1 is DFQATT, CDR2 SNEGSKA (reference sequence). This CDR3 comprises 12 residues. Between the trimmed V and J ends, which lost 6 bases and 0 bases, there was a span of 8 bases. CDR3 residues: CSAERNQETQYF. The DNA for the CDR3 is TGCAGTGCCGAGCGAAACCAAGAGACCCAGTACTTC.

The chain links TRBV11-2 to TRBJ2-1; 10 nucleotides line up with TRBD2. The CDR3 length is 12 residues. CDR1 SGHAT and CDR2 FQNNGV come from the germline V gene. V lost 3 bases to trimming and J lost 13 bases; unmatched junction nucleotides: 3. The CDR3 is CASSFASGGQFF. The CDR3 DNA reads TGTGCCAGCAGCTTCGCTAGCGGGGGCCAGTTCTTC.

The rearrangement links TRBV12-3 or TRBV12-4 to TRBJ2-7, with a weak D call TRBD2 (6 bases). The CDR3 totals 14 residues. The ends were cut back, 9 bases at V and 2 bases at J, with 17 bases in the middle. The CDR3 is CARRRRGLTYEQYF. The CDR3 bases are TGTGCCAGACGGCGACGGGGACTCACCTACGAGCAGTACTTC.

This clonotype was found many times. This chain uses TRBV14 with TRBJ2-7, with 7 positions matching TRBD2. CDR1 and CDR2 from the germline V gene are SGHDN and FVKESK. This CDR3 comprises 13 residues. V lost 2 bases and J lost 6; bases outside the gene matches: 4. CDR3 bases: TGTGCCAGCAGCCAACACCCGGGGGGCGAGCAGTACTTC. Translation: CASSQHPGGEQYF.